A selection of T cell receptor beta chains follows, all from one sample in a study of T cell responses to AZD1222 COVID-19 vaccine. Only in-frame clones appear in the TCRdb table, and some are missing; sequencing was by immunoSEQ multiplex PCR. This sample has under 150,000 clones, with roughly 92% found just once. The specimen comprised peripheral blood, sampled 28 days after the second AZD1222 dose. These receptors were taken from an adult who received the AZD1222 COVID-19 vaccine. Each CDR3 is given with its conserved first and last residue.

j_call: TRBJ1-1; cdr3_length: 13; v_call: TRBV19; cdr3_aa: CASRYRENTEAFF
j_call: TRBJ1-6; cdr3_length: 16; v_call: TRBV5-1; cdr3_aa: CASSFRDPTRDSPLHF
j_call: TRBJ2-1; cdr3_length: 16; v_call: TRBV24-1; cdr3_aa: CAIRLAGGPPYNEQFF
j_call: TRBJ1-1; cdr3_length: 13; v_call: TRBV5-5; cdr3_aa: CASSLTGETEAFF
j_call: TRBJ1-2; cdr3_length: 16; v_call: TRBV7-2; cdr3_aa: CASSLYSGRLDYGYTF
j_call: TRBJ1-5; cdr3_length: 16; v_call: TRBV7-9; cdr3_aa: CASSLVGGPSNQPQHF
j_call: TRBJ1-2; cdr3_length: 14; v_call: TRBV4-1; cdr3_aa: CASSQDGTSYGYTF
j_call: TRBJ1-2; cdr3_length: 16; v_call: TRBV18; cdr3_aa: CASSPRVDRGLTGYTF
j_call: TRBJ1-5; cdr3_length: 13; v_call: TRBV19; cdr3_aa: CASDRDSNQPQHF
j_call: TRBJ1-3; cdr3_length: 13; v_call: TRBV4-1; cdr3_aa: CASSQDPGNTIYF
j_call: TRBJ2-3; cdr3_length: 16; v_call: TRBV7-9; cdr3_aa: CASSLGAGGVRDTQYF
j_call: TRBJ1-3; cdr3_length: 17; v_call: TRBV14; cdr3_aa: CASSPGLGWNSGNTIYF
j_call: TRBJ2-3; cdr3_length: 13; v_call: TRBV7-8; cdr3_aa: CASSLTGEDTQYF
j_call: TRBJ1-2; cdr3_length: 13; v_call: TRBV24-1; cdr3_aa: CATRPSENYGYTF
j_call: TRBJ1-2; cdr3_length: 14; v_call: TRBV19; cdr3_aa: CASSIAEGNYGYTF
j_call: TRBJ1-5; cdr3_length: 20; v_call: TRBV3-1/TRBV3-2; cdr3_aa: CASSPGDKGAGIYSNQPQHF
j_call: TRBJ1-4; cdr3_length: 19; v_call: TRBV4-1; cdr3_aa: CASSHPNDTKTATNEKLFF
j_call: TRBJ1-2; cdr3_length: 13; v_call: TRBV27; cdr3_aa: CASKHGANYGYTF
j_call: TRBJ1-1; cdr3_length: 14; v_call: TRBV6-5; cdr3_aa: CASSPALVWVEAFF
j_call: TRBJ2-7; cdr3_length: 18; v_call: TRBV7-9; cdr3_aa: CASSTSEGLAGASYEQYF
j_call: TRBJ1-2; cdr3_length: 13; v_call: TRBV6-5; cdr3_aa: CASHRDSIHGYTF
j_call: TRBJ2-6; cdr3_length: 14; v_call: TRBV19; cdr3_aa: CASSHGAGANVLTF
j_call: TRBJ2-5; cdr3_length: 16; v_call: TRBV9; cdr3_aa: CASSVAPKGVQETQYF
j_call: TRBJ2-7; cdr3_length: 15; v_call: TRBV5-5; cdr3_aa: CASSFGLAGNYEQYF
j_call: TRBJ2-1; cdr3_length: 13; v_call: TRBV9; cdr3_aa: CASSVAGYNEQFF
j_call: TRBJ1-2; cdr3_length: 14; v_call: TRBV7-9; cdr3_aa: CASSPNAGTYGYTF
j_call: TRBJ2-3; cdr3_length: 16; v_call: TRBV7-2; cdr3_aa: CASSWGTVPTTDTQYF
j_call: TRBJ1-5; cdr3_length: 15; v_call: TRBV7-8; cdr3_aa: CASSPDRVQGQPQHF
j_call: TRBJ1-2; cdr3_length: 16; v_call: TRBV6-2/TRBV6-3; cdr3_aa: CASSYSRRNLNYGYTF
j_call: TRBJ2-2; cdr3_length: 13; v_call: TRBV7-2; cdr3_aa: CASSWTSGGELFF
j_call: TRBJ1-1; cdr3_length: 13; v_call: TRBV10-3; cdr3_aa: CAIRGQANTEAFF
j_call: TRBJ1-5; cdr3_length: 16; v_call: TRBV13; cdr3_aa: CASSWGHLASNQPQHF
j_call: TRBJ1-1; cdr3_length: 13; v_call: TRBV27; cdr3_aa: CASRQQGSTEAFF
j_call: TRBJ1-6; cdr3_length: 16; v_call: TRBV4-1; cdr3_aa: CASSQVNQPYLSPLHF
j_call: TRBJ2-1; cdr3_length: 13; v_call: TRBV9; cdr3_aa: CASTGGPADEQFF
j_call: TRBJ2-3; cdr3_length: 12; v_call: TRBV12-3/TRBV12-4; cdr3_aa: CASSQNTDTQYF
j_call: TRBJ1-4; cdr3_length: 12; v_call: TRBV12-3/TRBV12-4; cdr3_aa: CASTLRGEKLFF
j_call: TRBJ2-3; cdr3_length: 16; v_call: TRBV11-3; cdr3_aa: CASSLGTWNSTDTQYF
j_call: TRBJ1-2; cdr3_length: 18; v_call: TRBV9; cdr3_aa: CASSHPGGGPNSNYGYTF
j_call: TRBJ2-6; cdr3_length: 17; v_call: TRBV4-3; cdr3_aa: CASSQVESPSGANVLTF
j_call: TRBJ1-1; cdr3_length: 13; v_call: TRBV2; cdr3_aa: CASSEAPGSRAFF
j_call: TRBJ1-1; cdr3_length: 13; v_call: TRBV5-1; cdr3_aa: CASSLDSPAAAFF
j_call: TRBJ1-6; cdr3_length: 14; v_call: TRBV30; cdr3_aa: CAWSVGVGNSPLHF
j_call: TRBJ1-2; cdr3_length: 13; v_call: TRBV7-3; cdr3_aa: CANGPTGVYGYTF
j_call: TRBJ2-7; cdr3_length: 15; v_call: TRBV10-1; cdr3_aa: CASSEFPGLTYEQYF
j_call: TRBJ2-1; cdr3_length: 14; v_call: TRBV27; cdr3_aa: CASSLTGGRDEQFF
j_call: TRBJ2-3; cdr3_length: 14; v_call: TRBV15; cdr3_aa: CATKEALGPDTQYF
j_call: TRBJ2-7; cdr3_length: 15; v_call: TRBV28; cdr3_aa: CASSSPGQRVYEQYF
j_call: TRBJ2-5; cdr3_length: 17; v_call: TRBV6-1; cdr3_aa: CASSEVEHRGWQETQYF
j_call: TRBJ1-2; cdr3_length: 18; v_call: TRBV29-1; cdr3_aa: CSVEDLVTAGRSNYGYTF
j_call: TRBJ1-4; cdr3_length: 14; v_call: TRBV5-1; cdr3_aa: CASSTPDRNEKLFF
j_call: TRBJ1-3; cdr3_length: 16; v_call: TRBV14; cdr3_aa: CASSQQWRRSGNTIYF
j_call: TRBJ2-7; cdr3_length: 16; v_call: TRBV7-9; cdr3_aa: CASSLGRGIRSYEQYF